A single sample gave rise to the 27 T cell receptor beta chains below, sequenced in a study of shared clonotypes between healthy human individuals. The naive CD8 population came from CD45RO-negative cells selected for CCR7, without terminally differentiated effector memory CD45RA+ cells. Profiling relied on immunoSEQ multiplex PCR, and the TCRdb table lists in-frame clones only, not all of them. The top ten hold about 1.1% of the sample, which has about 2 million clones, approximately 94% seen once. Sequencing used naive CD8+ T cells sorted from blood. The receptors were sampled from a man younger than 35 in good health.

The rearrangement joins TRBV2 to TRBJ2-4; 11 nucleotides align to TRBD1. This CDR3 has 14 residues. V trimming: 7 bases; J trimming: 7 bases; junction bases outside the gene matches: 6. Germline loops: CDR1 SNHLY, CDR2 FYNNEI. The CDR3 loop reads CASTSGQGVNIQYF. Here the CDR3 DNA reads TGTGCCAGCACCTCGGGACAGGGGGTGAACATTCAGTACTTC.

The J gene is TRBJ1-2, the V gene TRBV7-9, with D unclear. CDR1 is SEHNR and CDR2 is FQNEAQ in the germline V gene (reference sequence). Trimming stripped 3 bases from V and 1 base from J, with 12 bases between. The CDR3 has 15 amino acids. The CDR3 DNA is TGTGCCAGCAGCTTCTCCGACGACGGTAACTATGGCTACACCTTC. This translates into CASSFSDDGNYGYTF.

This chain uses TRBV4-2 with TRBJ2-1, with 11 nucleotides matching TRBD2. Germline trimming cut 0 bases from V and 2 bases from J; bases unmatched to any gene: 0. The CDR3 length is 16 residues. Germline V CDR1 and CDR2: LGHNA, YNFKEQ. The CDR3 nucleotides read TGTGCCAGCAGCCAAGAACTAGCGGGGGCCTACAATGAGCAGTTCTTC. It codes for CASSQELAGAYNEQFF.

This clone has only one observation. The chain links TRBV6-1 to TRBJ2-1; the D gene is possibly TRBD1 (6 bases). Germline V gives CDR1 MNHNS, CDR2 SASEGT. The CDR3 is made up of 12 amino acids. Trimming removed 7 bases at V and 9 bases at J, with 13 bases between. For the CDR3, the DNA is TGTGCCAGCAAACAGGGTACGGTTGAGCAGTTCTTC. Encoded protein: CASKQGTVEQFF.

This clone is a singleton in its sample. The chain carries TRBV5-1 and TRBJ2-2, with D possibly being TRBD1 (5 bases). The V end was cut by 0 bases, the J end by 9 bases, with 12 bases between. CDR1 and CDR2 (germline): SGHRS, YFSETQ. CDR3 length: 14 amino acids. The CDR3 sequence: CASSLGTPDRELFF. CDR3 sequence (DNA): TGCGCCAGCAGCTTGGGGACACCCGACCGGGAGCTGTTTTTT.

V is TRBV27 and J is TRBJ1-6; possible D gene TRBD1, 5 bases. CDR1 and CDR2 (germline): MNHEY, SMNVEV (reference sequence). Trimming pared 2 bases from V and 1 base from J, leaving 9 bases between. The CDR3 sequence is 16 residues long. This CDR3 reads CASSLGGISYNSPLHF. CDR3 DNA: TGTGCCAGCAGTTTAGGGGGAATATCCTATAATTCACCCCTCCACTTT.

This clone was found once. The genes are TRBV5-1 and TRBJ2-1; perhaps TRBD1 as D (5 bases). The CDR3 is 15 residues long. Per the germline V gene, CDR1 is SGHRS and CDR2 is YFSETQ. V dropped 3 bases and J dropped 7 bases, with 17 bases sitting between them. CDR3 nucleotides: TGCGCCAGCAGCTCCACCGGATCCACAGGTAATGAGCAGTTCTTC. Translation: CASSSTGSTGNEQFF. The full variable domain, its missing parts supplied by reference TRBV5-1 and TRBJ2-1, is KAGVTQTPRYLIKTRGQQVTLSCSPISGHRSVSWYQQTPGQGLQFLFEYFSETQRNKGNFPGRFSGRQFSNSRSEMNVSTLELGDSALYLCASSSTGSTGNEQFFGPGTRLTVL.

This clone turned up a few times. V is TRBV4-3 and J is TRBJ2-1; 9 positions match TRBD1. This CDR3 is built from 15 residues. CDR1 is LGHNA and CDR2 is YSLEER in the germline V gene. V trimming: 4 bases; J trimming: 1 base; junction bases outside the gene matches: 2. The CDR3 coding sequence is TGCGCCAGCAGCCTGGGACAGGGTTCCTACAATGAGCAGTTCTTC. Protein: CASSLGQGSYNEQFF.

This clone was counted between two and nine times. The chain uses TRBV9 and TRBJ1-5, with a tentative D call TRBD1 (5 bases). V dropped 2 bases and J dropped 1 base, with 10 bases sitting between them. CDR1 and CDR2 (germline): SGDLS, YYNGEE. The CDR3 spans 15 residues. CDR3 in DNA: TGTGCCAGCAGCGTGACAGACGAGAGCAATCAGCCCCAGCATTTT. It encodes CASSVTDESNQPQHF.

On this clone: Different DNA sequences within this sample yield the same CDR3. The chain is built from TRBV6-5 and TRBJ2-7; no clear D. This CDR3 region has 13 residues. Germline V CDR1 and CDR2: MNHEY, SVGAGI. With 2 bases removed from V and 0 bases from J, the gap between germline ends came to 5 bases. This CDR3 reads CASSYADSYEQYF. The CDR3 region has the DNA TGTGCCAGCAGTTACGCTGACTCCTACGAGCAGTACTTC.

V and J are TRBV19 and TRBJ2-7; TRBD2 matches at 11 bases. The CDR3 is 15 residues long. Trimming took 3 bases from V and 1 from J; bases not matched to a gene: 2. Germline V gene sequence: CDR1 LNHDA, CDR2 SQIVND (reference sequence). CDR3 sequence reads: CASSIRLAGSYEQYF. CDR3 DNA: TGTGCCAGTAGTATCAGACTAGCGGGGTCCTACGAGCAGTACTTC.

The chain links TRBV10-3 to TRBJ1-2; D is unclear. Germline V lookup: CDR1 ENHRY, CDR2 SYGVKD. The CDR3 is made up of 11 amino acids. The germline V and J ends were trimmed by 10 bases and 8 bases, with 14 bases remaining between them. Written as DNA, the CDR3 is TGTGCCACCCATGGGGAACAAGGCTACACCTTC. It codes for CATHGEQGYTF.

The chain is built from TRBV27 and TRBJ1-5; the D is unclear. V lost 8 bases and J lost 7, with 6 bases in between. The CDR3 spans 10 residues. Germline lookup yields CDR1 MNHEY and CDR2 SMNVEV (reference sequence). The CDR3 loop reads CASGPQPQHF. Written as DNA, the CDR3 is TGTGCCAGCGGTCCCCAGCCCCAGCATTTT.

Comment on this clone: At one boundary the junction diverges from the germline segment, which might be a read error. The CDR3 is CASSRGNFEQYF. CDR3 DNA: TGTGCTAGCAGCCGCGGAAACTTCGAGCAGTACTTC. The gene calls are TRBV7-7 and TRBJ2-7; no reliable D call. CDR3 length equals 12 residues. Germline V gene sequence: CDR1 SSHAT, CDR2 FNYEAQ (reference sequence).

Concerning this clone itself: Other DNA sequences in this sample translate to the same CDR3. V gene TRBV9 combines with J gene TRBJ1-5; tentative D call: TRBD1 (6 bases). V was pared by 0 bases and J by 7 bases, with 14 bases between. CDR3 length equals 15 residues. The germline gives CDR1 SGDLS, CDR2 YYNGEE. CDR3 sequence (DNA): TGTGCCAGCAGCGTAGGAGGGGGGGCAGGGCAGCCCCAGCATTTT. Its translation is CASSVGGGAGQPQHF. Supplemented by reference TRBV9 and TRBJ1-5, the full variable domain reads DSGVTQTPKHLITATGQRVTLRCSPRSGDLSVYWYQQSLDQGLQFLIQYYNGEERAKGNILERFSAQQFPDLHSELNLSSLELGDSALYFCASSVGGGAGQPQHFGDGTRLSIL.

V is TRBV5-1 and J is TRBJ1-6, with 7 nucleotides matching TRBD1. Per the germline V gene, CDR1 is SGHRS and CDR2 is YFSETQ. The J segment lost 6 bases and the V segment lost 0 bases, leaving 6 bases of the junction unmatched. The CDR3 covers 16 residues. CDR3: CASSLEGGDGNSPLHF. CDR3 coding DNA: TGCGCCAGCAGCTTGGAAGGGGGCGACGGTAATTCACCCCTCCACTTT.

The CDR3 reads CASSPRGTGDNSPLHF. The CDR3 bases are TGCGCCAGCAGCCCCAGAGGGACAGGCGATAATTCACCCCTCCACTTT. This sequence joins TRBV4-1 and TRBJ1-6, with 8 bases identical to TRBD1. The CDR3 is made up of 16 amino acids. CDR1 is MGHRA and CDR2 is YSYEKL in the germline V gene. Trimming at V came to 4 bases and at J to 5 bases, leaving 7 bases not matched to a gene.

This chain uses TRBV5-4 with TRBJ2-5, with D perhaps given as TRBD1 or TRBD2 (5 bases each). Germline CDR1 SGHNT, CDR2 YYREEE (reference sequence). Trimming left V 2 bases short and J 0 bases short, with 8 bases between. The CDR3 length is 14 residues. In DNA form, the CDR3 reads TGTGCCAGCAGCTTCTGGGGGAACCAAGAGACCCAGTACTTC. Its translation: CASSFWGNQETQYF.

V usage is TRBV4-1 and J usage is TRBJ1-2; D unclear. The CDR3 consists of 14 residues. CDR1 is MGHRA, CDR2 YSYEKL, per germline. The ends were cut back, 2 bases at V and 4 bases at J, with 11 bases in the middle. CDR3 sequence reads: CASSQKDGFYGYTF. In nucleotides, the CDR3 is TGCGCCAGCAGCCAAAAAGACGGATTCTATGGCTACACCTTC.

V usage is TRBV15 and J usage is TRBJ2-7, with D possibly being TRBD2 (5 bases). Germline CDR1 LNHNV, CDR2 YYDKDF (reference sequence). Trimming stripped 0 bases from V and 3 bases from J, with 15 bases between. The CDR3 totals 16 residues. The CDR3 protein is CATSRDRASPGYEQYF. The CDR3 DNA is TGTGCCACCAGCAGAGATCGGGCTAGCCCTGGCTACGAGCAGTACTTC.

Of note for this clone: Other DNA sequences within the sample encode an identical CDR3. This chain connects TRBV15 to TRBJ1-1; TRBD1 agrees at 8 bases. J lost 1 base, V lost 3 bases, and 1 base had no gene match. Germline-derived CDR1 and CDR2 are LNHNV and YYDKDF (reference sequence). This CDR3 spans 14 amino acids. The CDR3 coding sequence is TGTGCCACCAGCAGGGGGACAGGGAACACTGAAGCTTTCTTT. This gives the protein CATSRGTGNTEAFF.

The V and J genes are TRBV9 and TRBJ2-3; D is possibly TRBD1 or TRBD2 (5 bases each). The CDR3 runs 14 residues. The V gene lost 4 bases and the J gene lost 8 bases, with 17 bases spanning the gap. Germline-derived CDR1 and CDR2 are SGDLS and YYNGEE. CDR3 in DNA: TGTGCCAGCAGCTGGGACGGGCACCCAGGTACGCAGTATTTT. Its translation: CASSWDGHPGTQYF.

The rearrangement links TRBV7-8 to TRBJ2-1, with TRBD2 matching 10 bases. Germline lookup yields CDR1 SGHVS and CDR2 FQNEAQ. The CDR3 runs to 15 residues. Unmatched junction bases numbered 2, after V lost 0 bases and J lost 6 bases. The DNA for the CDR3 is TGTGCCAGCAGCTTAGCTCTAGCGGGAGTCAATGAGCAGTTCTTC. This gives the protein CASSLALAGVNEQFF.

This clone showed up just once. The chain has TRBV11-2 and TRBJ1-1; 8 positions agree with TRBD1. The CDR3 covers 16 residues. The J segment lost 6 bases and the V segment lost 4 bases, leaving 13 bases of the junction unmatched. CDR1 is SGHAT, CDR2 FQNNGV, per germline. CDR3 DNA sequence: TGTGCCAGCAGCTCCTACGACAGGGGAGGGAAGGCTGAAGCTTTCTTT. It encodes CASSSYDRGGKAEAFF.

The chain has TRBV19 and TRBJ2-1; 8 bases agree with TRBD2. The CDR3 loop spans 13 amino acids. Germline values: CDR1 LNHDA, CDR2 SQIVND (reference sequence). V trimming: 6 bases; J trimming: 4 bases; junction bases outside the gene matches: 2. The CDR3 DNA is TGTGCCAGTAGGGCGGGAGGATACAATGAGCAGTTCTTC. Translation: CASRAGGYNEQFF.

The genes are TRBV5-6 and TRBJ1-1, with no clear D. V was pared by 2 bases and J by 8 bases, with 10 bases between. The CDR3 totals 12 residues. Germline CDR1 is SGHDT and CDR2 is YYEEEE. CDR3 nucleotides: TGTGCCAGCAGCTTTCTGGACGCCGAAGCTTTCTTT. Translation: CASSFLDAEAFF.

This rearrangement joins TRBV11-3 to TRBJ2-3; the match to TRBD2 covers 7 bases. The germline gives CDR1 SGHNT, CDR2 YENEEA. Germline trimming cut 8 bases from V and 3 bases from J; bases unmatched to any gene: 11. This CDR3 has 15 amino acids. Written as DNA, the CDR3 is TGTGCCAGCTCACCCGGAGACGGGGGGACAGATACGCAGTATTTT. Protein: CASSPGDGGTDTQYF.